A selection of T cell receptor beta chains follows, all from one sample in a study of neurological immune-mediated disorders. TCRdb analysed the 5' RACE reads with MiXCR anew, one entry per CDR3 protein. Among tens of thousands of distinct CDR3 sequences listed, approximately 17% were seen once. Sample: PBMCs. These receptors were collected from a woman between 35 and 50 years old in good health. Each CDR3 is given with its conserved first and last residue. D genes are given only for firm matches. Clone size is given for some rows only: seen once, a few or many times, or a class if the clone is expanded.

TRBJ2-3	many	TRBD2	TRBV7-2	TGTGCCAGCAGCTCGACTAGCGGGGGGGTCACAGATACGCAGTATTTT	CASSSTSGGVTDTQYF
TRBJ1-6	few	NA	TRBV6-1	TGTGCCAGCAGTGAAGCCCGTCAGGGAGTTAATTCACCCCTCCACTTT	CASSEARQGVNSPLHF
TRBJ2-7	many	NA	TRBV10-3	TGTGCCACCCAAGAGGGGCAAGCCTACGAGCAGTACTTC	CATQEGQAYEQYF
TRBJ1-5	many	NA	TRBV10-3	TGTGCCATCAGTGAGGTCGCTAAGTCGGGGGGTTTTTTTGGAGGCAATCAGCCCCAGCATTTT	CAISEVAKSGGFFGGNQPQHF
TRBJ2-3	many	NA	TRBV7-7	TGTGCCAGCAGCTTAGGGTCGGCGGCAGATACGCAGTATTTT	CASSLGSAADTQYF
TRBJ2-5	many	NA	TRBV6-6	TGTGCCAGCAGGGTCTTGGGCGGGGAGGCTCAAGAGACCCAGTACTTC	CASRVLGGEAQETQYF
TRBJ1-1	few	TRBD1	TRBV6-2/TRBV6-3	TGTGCCAGCGCAACAGGGGGCCGTACTGAAGCTTTCTTT	CASATGGRTEAFF
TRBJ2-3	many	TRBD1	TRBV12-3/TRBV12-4	TGTGCCAGCAGCTTGGACAGGGGTGGCACAGATACGCAGTATTTT	CASSLDRGGTDTQYF
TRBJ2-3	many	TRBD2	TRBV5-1	TGCGCCAGCAGCAACCCTGGACTAGCGGGCCCACGGGCAGATACGCAGTATTTT	CASSNPGLAGPRADTQYF
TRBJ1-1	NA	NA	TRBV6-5	TGTGCCAGCAGTTACAGCGCCCTACCGAGGGACACTGAAGCTTTCTTT	CASSYSALPRDTEAFF
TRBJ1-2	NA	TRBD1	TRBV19	TGTGCCAGTAGATCAGGGGGCGCCTATGGCTACACCTTC	CASRSGGAYGYTF
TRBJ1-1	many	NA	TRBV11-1	TGTGCCAGCAGCTTCGGCTTGGACACTGAAGCTTTCTTT	CASSFGLDTEAFF
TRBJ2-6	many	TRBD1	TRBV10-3	TGTGCCATCCGGGCCCCTACAGGGGGGTTTACTGGGGCCAACGTCCTGACTTTC	CAIRAPTGGFTGANVLTF
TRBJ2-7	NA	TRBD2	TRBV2	TGTGCCAGCAGTGACAGCGGGGGTCTCTACGAGCATTACTTC	CASSDSGGLYEHYF
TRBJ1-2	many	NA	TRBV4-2	TGTGCCAGCAGCCCCCGGGACGTGTTTGGTGGCTACACCTTC	CASSPRDVFGGYTF
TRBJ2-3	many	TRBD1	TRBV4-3	TGCGCCAGCAGCCAAGGGACAGGGGGCGCAATGAGGGATACGCAGTATTTT	CASSQGTGGAMRDTQYF
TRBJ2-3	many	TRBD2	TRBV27	TGTGCCAGCAGTTTCCGACTAGCCAGAGATACGCAGTATTTT	CASSFRLARDTQYF
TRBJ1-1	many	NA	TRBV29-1	TGCAGCGGCCGACAGGTGAACACTGAAGCTTTCTTT	CSGRQVNTEAFF
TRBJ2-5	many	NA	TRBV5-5	TGTGCCAGCAGCTTGGATGGGTTGAGAGAGACCCAGTACTTC	CASSLDGLRETQYF
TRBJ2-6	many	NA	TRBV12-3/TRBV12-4	TGTGCCAGCAGTGACAGGTCTGGGGCCAACGTCCTGACTTTC	CASSDRSGANVLTF
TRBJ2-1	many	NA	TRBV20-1	TGCAGTGCTATCTCTTCAAGCAGCTCCTACAATGAGCAGTTCTTC	CSAISSSSSYNEQFF
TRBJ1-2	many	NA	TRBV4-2	TGTGCCAGCAGCCAAGATGACCCCCAAGGGTATGGCTACACCTTC	CASSQDDPQGYGYTF
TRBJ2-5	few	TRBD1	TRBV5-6	TGTGCCAGCAGCCCTTGGACAGGGGGGAAGACCCAGTACTTC	CASSPWTGGKTQYF
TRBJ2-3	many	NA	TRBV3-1	TGTGCCAGCTCGCTGATTCGCACAGATACGCAGTATTTT	CASSLIRTDTQYF
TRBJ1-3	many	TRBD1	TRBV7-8	TGTGCCAGCAGCACGCTGACAGGGGCTCTTGGAAACACCATATATTTT	CASSTLTGALGNTIYF
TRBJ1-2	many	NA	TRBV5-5	TGTGCCAGCAGCTTCGACAGTCCGGGCTATGGCTACACCTTC	CASSFDSPGYGYTF
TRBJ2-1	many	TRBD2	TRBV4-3	TGCGCCAGCAGCCAAGAGGGACTAGCGGGGTACAATGAGCAGTTCTTC	CASSQEGLAGYNEQFF
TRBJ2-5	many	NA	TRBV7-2	TGTGCCAGCAGGAAGGACTACTTCATGGAGACCCAGTACTTC	CASRKDYFMETQYF
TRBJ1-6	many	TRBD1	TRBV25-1	TGTGCCAGCAGTGAATCAACAGGGGGGAATTCACCCCTCCACTTT	CASSESTGGNSPLHF
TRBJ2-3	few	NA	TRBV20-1	TGCAGTGCTAGTGTTCCGGGTCTCGGCACAGATACGCAGTATTTT	CSASVPGLGTDTQYF
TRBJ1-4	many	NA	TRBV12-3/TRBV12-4	TGTGCCAGCAGGATAGACGCAACTAATGAAAAACTGTTTTTT	CASRIDATNEKLFF
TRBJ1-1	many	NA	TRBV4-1	TGCGCCAGCAGCCAAGATTCCGCGAACACTGAAGCTTTCTTT	CASSQDSANTEAFF
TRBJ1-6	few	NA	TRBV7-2	TGTGCCAGCAGCTCCCTGGGAGGGGCGGCTAATTCACCCCTCCACTTT	CASSSLGGAANSPLHF
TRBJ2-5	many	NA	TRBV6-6	TGTGCCAGCAGTTACTGGGCCCCCCAAGAGACCCAGTACTTC	CASSYWAPQETQYF
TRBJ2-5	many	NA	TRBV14	TGTGCCAGCAGCCAAGATAGTAACAAAGAGACCCAGTACTTC	CASSQDSNKETQYF
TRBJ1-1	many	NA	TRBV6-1	TGTGCCAGCAGGGATTTTTATGGCACTGAAGCTTTCTTT	CASRDFYGTEAFF
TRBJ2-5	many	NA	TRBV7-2	TGTGCCAGCAGCAGCGGACAGTTGCTATTCCAAGAGACCCAGTACTTC	CASSSGQLLFQETQYF
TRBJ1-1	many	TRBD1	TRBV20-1	TGCAGTGCTGGACCACAGGGGCGGGGGAACACTGAAGCTTTCTTT	CSAGPQGRGNTEAFF
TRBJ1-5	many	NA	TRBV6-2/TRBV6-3	TGTGCCAGCATCCCTGGGGACTCCCCTTGGAATCAGCCCCAGCATTTT	CASIPGDSPWNQPQHF
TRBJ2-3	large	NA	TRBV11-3	TGTGCCAGCAGCTTACACGGGGATACGCAGTATTTT	CASSLHGDTQYF
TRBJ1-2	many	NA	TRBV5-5	TGTGCCAGCAGCTTGGTCCCCCCAATCTACACCTTC	CASSLVPPIYTF
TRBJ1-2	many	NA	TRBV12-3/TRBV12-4	TGTGCCAGCAGTTTTTCCTCCGGGGGCAAAGACTATGGCTACACCTTC	CASSFSSGGKDYGYTF
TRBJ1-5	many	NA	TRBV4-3	TGCGCCAGCAGTCATCAGCCCCAGCATTTT	CASSHQPQHF
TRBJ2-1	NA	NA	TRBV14	TGTGCCAGCAGCCAAGAGGAGGGGGGCCTCGGGAATGAGCAGTTCTTC	CASSQEEGGLGNEQFF
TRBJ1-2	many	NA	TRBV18	TGTGCCAGCTCATCAGCCCACAGGGAAGGGGTTGGCTACACCTTC	CASSSAHREGVGYTF
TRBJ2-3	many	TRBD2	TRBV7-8	TGTGCCAGCAGCTTAGTTGGAGCGGGGGAGGCAGATACGCAGTATTTT	CASSLVGAGEADTQYF
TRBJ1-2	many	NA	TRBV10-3	TGTGCCACCCTCCCGAGTGGGGATAACTATGGCTACACCTTC	CATLPSGDNYGYTF
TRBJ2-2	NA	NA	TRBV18	TGTGCCAGCTCACCACTACTCAACACCGGGGAGCTGTTTTTT	CASSPLLNTGELFF
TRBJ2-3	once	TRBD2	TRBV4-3	TGCGCCAGCATCCAAGATGGGGGGACTAGGGATGATACGCAGTATTTT	CASIQDGGTRDDTQYF
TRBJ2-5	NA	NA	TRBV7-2	TGTGCCAGCAGCTTGGTAAACCAAGAGACCCACTACTTT	CASSLVNQETHYF
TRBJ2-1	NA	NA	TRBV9	TGTGCCAGCAGCGCGAGTGTGGGAGCGGAATCCTACAATGAGCAGTTCTTC	CASSASVGAESYNEQFF
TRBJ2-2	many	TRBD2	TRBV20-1	TGCAGTGCTAGAGATCCAGAGCGGGGGGCCCTCACCGGGGAGCTGTTTTTT	CSARDPERGALTGELFF
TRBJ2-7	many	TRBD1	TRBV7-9	TGTGCCAGCAGCTTCGGACAGGGTATTAACGAGCAGTACTTC	CASSFGQGINEQYF
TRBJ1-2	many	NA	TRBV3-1	TGTGCCAGCAGCCAAAACAGGAGGGCCATGGGCTACACCTTC	CASSQNRRAMGYTF
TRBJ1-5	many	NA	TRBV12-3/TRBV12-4	TGTGCCAGCAGTTTTTTAGGGGGCAATCAGCCCCAGCATTTT	CASSFLGGNQPQHF